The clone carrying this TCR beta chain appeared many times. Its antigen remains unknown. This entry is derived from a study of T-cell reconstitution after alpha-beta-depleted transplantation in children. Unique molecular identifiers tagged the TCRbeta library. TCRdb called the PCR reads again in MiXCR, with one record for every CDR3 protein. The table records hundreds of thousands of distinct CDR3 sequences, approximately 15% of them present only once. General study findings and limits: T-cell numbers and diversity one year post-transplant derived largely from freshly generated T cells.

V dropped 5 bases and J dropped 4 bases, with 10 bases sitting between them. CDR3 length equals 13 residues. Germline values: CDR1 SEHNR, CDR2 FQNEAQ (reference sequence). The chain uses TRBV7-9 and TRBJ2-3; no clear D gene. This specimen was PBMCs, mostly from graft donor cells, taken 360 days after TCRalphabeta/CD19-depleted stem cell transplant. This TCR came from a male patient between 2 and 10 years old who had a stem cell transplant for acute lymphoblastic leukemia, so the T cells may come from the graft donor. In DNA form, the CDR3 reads TGTGCCAGCAGCCCGAAGGGCCCAGATACGCAGTATTTT. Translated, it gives CASSPKGPDTQYF.